The 16 T cell receptor beta chains below all came from one sample that was sequenced in a study of cytomegalovirus exposure and HLA in healthy donors. In the PCR, 60 Vbeta and 13 Jbeta primers were used. The repertoire was sequenced with immunoSEQ multiplex PCR; TCRdb's copy has only in-frame clones and lacks some. The sample contains 150,000 to 200,000 clones, roughly 79% of which appear only once. The material sequenced was PBMCs. The receptors were sampled from a middle-aged woman in good health and CMV-seronegative.

This chain connects TRBV7-9 to TRBJ2-7; TRBD1 agrees at 11 bases. Germline CDR1 and CDR2: SEHNR and FQNEAQ (reference sequence). CDR3 length: 15 residues. After removal of 5 bases from V and 7 bases from J, the junction contained 10 bases not matched to a gene. The CDR3 bases are TGTGCCAGCAGCCCCCGTGGACAGGGGGCGCTTGAGCAGTACTTC. Protein product: CASSPRGQGALEQYF. The full variable domain, in which reference TRBV7-9 and TRBJ2-7 provide the parts outside the CDR3, is DTGVSQNPRHKITKRGQNVTFRCDPISEHNRLYWYRQTLGQGPEFLTYFQNEAQLEKSRLLSDRFSAERPKGSFSTLEIQRTEQGDSAMYLCASSPRGQGALEQYFGPGTRLTVT.

This chain connects TRBV11-2 to TRBJ2-3; D is unclear. The CDR3 is made up of 12 amino acids. Trimming removed 5 bases from V and 5 bases from J, with 8 bases in between. Germline V CDR1 and CDR2: SGHAT, FQNNGV. The CDR3 DNA reads TGTGCCAGCAGCGCCGGTATAGATACGCAGTATTTT. Amino acids: CASSAGIDTQYF. Using reference TRBV11-2 and TRBJ2-3 for the parts outside the CDR3, the full variable domain is EAGVAQSPRYKIIEKRQSVAFWCNPISGHATLYWYQQILGQGPKLLIQFQNNGVVDDSQLPKDRFSAERLKGVDSTLKIQPAKLEDSAVYLCASSAGIDTQYFGPGTRLTVL.

V usage is TRBV5-1 and J usage is TRBJ1-1; tentative D call: TRBD1 (5 bases). The CDR3 is made up of 13 amino acids. Trimming took off 0 bases at V and 4 bases at J, with 7 bases between the two ends. Germline V gene data show CDR1 as SGHRS and CDR2 as YFSETQ. The CDR3 region is CASSLETVTEAFF. CDR3 in DNA: TGCGCCAGCAGCTTGGAGACAGTCACTGAAGCTTTCTTT.

The rearrangement links TRBV6-1 to TRBJ2-5; 10 bases fit TRBD1. The germline V gene has CDR1 MNHNS and CDR2 SASEGT. Trimming removed 4 bases from V and 5 bases from J; junction bases left unmatched: 13. This CDR3 comprises 17 residues. Here the CDR3 reads CASSADRGLTMVETQYF. For the CDR3, the DNA is TGTGCCAGCAGTGCGGACAGGGGGTTAACTATGGTGGAGACCCAGTACTTC.

The J gene is TRBJ2-7, the V gene TRBV2, with 7 bases aligning to TRBD2. This CDR3 is built from 14 residues. Germline assignment: CDR1 SNHLY and CDR2 FYNNEI. Trimming removed 6 bases from V and 2 bases from J; junction bases left unmatched: 7. CDR3 nucleotide sequence: TGTGCCAGCAGATATACTAGCGCGGCCTACGAGCAGTACTTC. Protein: CASRYTSAAYEQYF.

This clone was picked up a small number of times. The chain couples TRBV27 to TRBJ2-5; 7 bases line up with TRBD1. This CDR3 is 16 amino acids long. CDR1 is MNHEY, CDR2 SMNVEV, per germline (reference sequence). The V and J ends lost 5 bases and 5 bases, in that order; junction bases with no gene match: 14. DNA of the CDR3: TGTGCCAGCAGTCTAAACAGGGGAAGTTTTGCTGAGACCCAGTACTTC. It specifies CASSLNRGSFAETQYF.

This chain uses TRBV10-3 with TRBJ1-1; TRBD1 matches 7 bases. This CDR3 has 13 residues. The V gene end was trimmed by 6 bases and the J gene end by 5 bases; junction bases not matched to a gene: 6. The V gene's germline CDR1 is ENHRY and CDR2 SYGVKD. CDR3 nucleotides: TGTGCCATCAGCGCGACAGGGCAAACTGAAGCTTTCTTT. Encoded protein: CAISATGQTEAFF.

The chain uses TRBV5-1 and TRBJ2-3; TRBD2 matches at 13 bases. V gave up 3 bases and J gave up 6 bases; unmatched junction bases: 7. CDR3 length equals 16 residues. The germline V gene encodes CDR1 SGHRS and CDR2 YFSETQ. The CDR3 coding sequence is TGCGCCAGCAGCTCGGGGACTAGCGGGAAATCTGATACGCAGTATTTT. Its protein product is CASSSGTSGKSDTQYF. The full variable domain, with the rest looked up from reference TRBV5-1 and TRBJ2-3, is KAGVTQTPRYLIKTRGQQVTLSCSPISGHRSVSWYQQTPGQGLQFLFEYFSETQRNKGNFPGRFSGRQFSNSRSEMNVSTLELGDSALYLCASSSGTSGKSDTQYFGPGTRLTVL.

This clone has a handful of counts. This rearrangement joins TRBV7-3 to TRBJ2-3, with TRBD2 matching over 9 bases. There are 14 residues in the CDR3. V was pared by 5 bases and J by 6 bases, with 6 bases of the junction left unmatched. CDR1 SGHTA and CDR2 FQGTGA come from the germline V gene. This chain's CDR3 is CASSMGLAPDTQYF. CDR3 coding DNA: TGTGCCAGCAGCATGGGACTAGCCCCGGATACGCAGTATTTT. The full variable domain, completed using reference TRBV7-3 and TRBJ2-3, is GAGVSQTPSNKVTEKGKYVELRCDPISGHTALYWYRQSLGQGPEFLIYFQGTGAADDSGLPNDRFFAVRPEGSVSTLKIQRTERGDSAVYLCASSMGLAPDTQYFGPGTRLTVL.

The CDR3 DNA follows: TGTGCCAGCAGCTCCCCTCCCCTACAGGGAGGGGCAGATACGCAGTATTTT. Translating it yields CASSSPPLQGGADTQYF. V is TRBV12-1 and J is TRBJ2-3; no check of the table's D call, TRBD2, against the DNA was made. TRBV12-1 is shown as a pseudogene. This CDR3 region has 17 residues.

The CDR3 spells CAWDSGPNTGELFF. In nucleotides, the CDR3 is TGTGCCTGGGATAGCGGGCCGAACACCGGGGAGCTGTTTTTT. V gene TRBV30 combines with J gene TRBJ2-2; 7 bases are shared with TRBD2. This CDR3 has 14 amino acids. With 5 bases clipped from V and 0 bases from J, the junction kept 3 bases outside the gene matches. Germline-derived CDR1 and CDR2 are GTSNPN and SVGIG (reference sequence). Variable domain in full (rest from reference TRBV30 and TRBJ2-2): SQTIHQWPATLVQPVGSPLSLECTVEGTSNPNLYWYRQAAGRGLQLLFYSVGIGQISSEVPQNLSASRPQDRQFILSSKKLLLSDSGFYLCAWDSGPNTGELFFGEGSRLTVL.

The chain couples TRBV29-1 to TRBJ2-5; D possibly corresponds to TRBD1 (5 bases). V was pared by 4 bases and J by 4 bases, with 13 bases between. Germline V CDR1 and CDR2: SQVTM, ANQGSEA. The CDR3 loop spans 13 amino acids. The CDR3 bases are TGCAGCGTTGTAGTCATCCAGGGAGAGACCCAGTACTTC. Protein: CSVVVIQGETQYF.

This clone was counted only a few times. The chain couples TRBV6-1 to TRBJ1-1; tentatively, D is TRBD1 (5 bases). The germline gives CDR1 MNHNS, CDR2 SASEGT. V was shortened by 6 bases and J by 4 bases, with 15 bases between the two germline ends. CDR3 length: 14 residues. The CDR3 protein is CASRDQLGGTEAFF. CDR3 bases: TGTGCCAGCAGGGATCAGCTCGGGGGCACTGAAGCTTTCTTT.

The chain links TRBV5-1 to TRBJ2-1, with 9 bases aligning to TRBD2. CDR1 SGHRS and CDR2 YFSETQ come from the germline V gene. The CDR3 is 15 amino acids. With V trimmed by 4 bases and J by 3 bases, 5 bases remained unmatched. CDR3 loop: CASSTSGGNYNEQFF. For the CDR3, the DNA is TGCGCCAGCAGCACGAGCGGGGGGAACTACAATGAGCAGTTCTTC.

The chain is built from TRBV18 and TRBJ2-1; TRBD2 is a possible D gene (6 bases). The V and J ends lost 1 base and 1 base respectively, with 17 bases between them. Germline V gives CDR1 KGHSH, CDR2 LQKENI. This CDR3 region has 18 residues. The CDR3 coding sequence is TGTGCCAGCTCACCACAACTGGGGACGGGAGCATCCTACAATGAGCAGTTCTTC. Protein product: CASSPQLGTGASYNEQFF.

This chain joins TRBV30 and TRBJ2-3; the D gene is possibly TRBD1 (6 bases). V was trimmed by 5 bases and J by 3 bases, leaving 18 bases between them. The germline gives CDR1 GTSNPN, CDR2 SVGIG (reference sequence). The CDR3 totals 15 residues. CDR3 in DNA: TGTGCCTGGGGCCGCAGGGGACGGGTGACAGATACGCAGTATTTT. This translates into CAWGRRGRVTDTQYF.